This TCR beta chain was found in a study of T cell responses to AZD1222 COVID-19 vaccine. Findings and caveats of the study: Receipt of two AZD1222 doses was followed by a rise in Spike-specific TCR breadth and depth. Spike-wide vaccine-associated CD4 TCRs dominated at 160-218 and 743-854. Every sample of the repertoires postdated the peak T cell response. Donors skewed white British and female; clonal diversity was possibly underestimated.

With 5 bases removed from V and 4 bases from J, the gap between germline ends came to 12 bases. Germline CDR1 and CDR2: SNHLY and FYNNEI. The CDR3 covers 14 residues. Concerning this clone: What it recognizes is unknown.

TCRdb's copy holds only in-frame clones and misses some; the assay was immunoSEQ multiplex PCR. In the table there are 130,000 to 150,000 clones, 75% to 85% of which are singletons. Sequencing was performed on peripheral blood, taken on day 0 of MenACWY control vaccination. This TCR was sampled from an adult in good health. The chain uses TRBV2 and TRBJ1-5, with D possibly TRBD1 on 6 matching bases. CDR3 sequence (DNA): TGTGCCAGCAGTCTACAGGGCCATAATCAGCCCCAGCATTTT. Its translation is CASSLQGHNQPQHF.